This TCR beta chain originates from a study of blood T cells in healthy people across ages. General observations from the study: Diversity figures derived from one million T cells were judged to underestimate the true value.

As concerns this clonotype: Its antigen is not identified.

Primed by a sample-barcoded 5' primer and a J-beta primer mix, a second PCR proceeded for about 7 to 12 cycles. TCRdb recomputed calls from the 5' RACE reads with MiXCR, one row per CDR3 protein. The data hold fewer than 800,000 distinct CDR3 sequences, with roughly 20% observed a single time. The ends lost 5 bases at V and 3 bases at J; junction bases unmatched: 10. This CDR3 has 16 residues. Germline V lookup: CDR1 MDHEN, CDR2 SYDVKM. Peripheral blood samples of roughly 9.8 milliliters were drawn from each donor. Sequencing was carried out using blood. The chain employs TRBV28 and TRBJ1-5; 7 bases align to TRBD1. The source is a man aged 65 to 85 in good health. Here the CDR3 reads CASSLRGGTDNQPQHF. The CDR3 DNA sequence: TGTGCCAGCAGTCTACGAGGAGGGACAGACAATCAGCCCCAGCATTTT.